This T cell receptor beta chain was captured by sequencing in a study of blood T cell repertoires in COVID-19. Study summary: Samples came from the United States, Italy and Spain, spanning acute and convalescent COVID-19. Sources were T cells, B-cell-depleted T cells, or PBMCs; the material itself was cDNA or gDNA.

The CDR3 has 16 residues. Germline V gene sequence: CDR1 MNHEY, CDR2 SVGEGT. V lost 0 bases to trimming and J lost 5 bases; unmatched junction nucleotides: 8. Per the authors' pipeline: Amplification of reference gene primers provided the estimated nucleated cell counts. Repertoires were generated with immunoSEQ multiplex PCR, while TCRdb's copy carries only in-frame clones and drops some. Clone size and the V and J calls come from that table; the DNA yielded D and trimming. The sample includes 200,000 to 250,000 clones, approximately 90% of them seen just once. The sample holds a few counts of this clone.

The source is a man aged 30 to 45 who had recovered from COVID-19. Sequencing was carried out using PBMCs or T cells enriched from blood (not recorded which). The chain is built from TRBV6-2 or TRBV6-3 and TRBJ2-3, with TRBD2 identical over 7 bases. The CDR3 region is CASSYSTREFGDTQYF. CDR3 coding DNA: TGTGCCAGCAGTTACTCGACGCGGGAGTTTGGAGATACGCAGTATTTT.